This T cell receptor beta chain came from a study of blood T cell repertoires in COVID-19. About the research overall: Two negative PCRs, clearance, or symptom resolution were required of recovered Cohort 3 donors.

Method: immunoSEQ multiplex PCR; TCRdb's copy keeps in-frame clones and lacks some. The sample carries over 200,000 clones, 86% recorded once. Germline V CDR1 and CDR2: SGHRS, YFSETQ. CDR3 length equals 14 residues. V lost 1 base to trimming and J lost 5 bases; unmatched junction nucleotides: 5. Participant ages covered about 18 to 95 years across around 22 US areas. The specimen sequenced was PBMCs or T cells enriched from blood (not recorded which). The receptor was isolated from a woman aged 45 to 65 in a cohort exposed to, infected with or recovered from COVID-19 (not recorded which). This rearrangement joins TRBV5-1 to TRBJ2-5, with 7 nucleotides matching TRBD1. The CDR3 coding sequence is TGCGCCAGCAGCTTGCGACAGGGCGGGGAGACCCAGTACTTC. This sequence encodes CASSLRQGGETQYF.